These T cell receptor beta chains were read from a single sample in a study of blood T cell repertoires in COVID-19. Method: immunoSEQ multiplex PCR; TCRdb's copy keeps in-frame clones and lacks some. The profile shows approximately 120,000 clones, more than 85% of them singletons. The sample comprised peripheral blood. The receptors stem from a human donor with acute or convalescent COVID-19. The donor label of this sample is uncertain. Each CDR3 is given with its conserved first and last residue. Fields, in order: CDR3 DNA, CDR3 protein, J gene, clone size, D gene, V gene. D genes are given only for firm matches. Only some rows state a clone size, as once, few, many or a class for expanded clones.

cdr3_nt: TGTGCCAGCAGTCTCGGACAGAATCTGGATACGCAGTATTTT
cdr3_aa: CASSLGQNLDTQYF
j_call: TRBJ2-3
clone_size: NA
d_call: NA
v_call: TRBV28

cdr3_nt: TGCAGCGTTGAAGATCAGAACTCTGGGGCCAACGTCCTGACTTTC
cdr3_aa: CSVEDQNSGANVLTF
j_call: TRBJ2-6
clone_size: NA
d_call: NA
v_call: TRBV29-1

cdr3_nt: TGTGCCAGCAGGTCAGAGGAAGAGACCCAGTACTTC
cdr3_aa: CASRSEEETQYF
j_call: TRBJ2-5
clone_size: NA
d_call: NA
v_call: TRBV7-9

cdr3_nt: TGTGCCAGTAGTATAGCGCAGGGGGTAGAGACCCAGTACTTC
cdr3_aa: CASSIAQGVETQYF
j_call: TRBJ2-5
clone_size: NA
d_call: TRBD1
v_call: TRBV19

cdr3_nt: TGTGCCAGCAGCCAAAATGTCCTCAGCTCCTACAATGAGCAGTTCTTC
cdr3_aa: CASSQNVLSSYNEQFF
j_call: TRBJ2-1
clone_size: NA
d_call: NA
v_call: TRBV3-1/TRBV3-2

cdr3_nt: TGTGCCAGCAGTTCACCCCTACAGGGGACGCGGAGAGGTTCACCCCTCCACTTT
cdr3_aa: CASSSPLQGTRRGSPLHF
j_call: TRBJ1-6
clone_size: NA
d_call: TRBD1
v_call: TRBV28

cdr3_nt: TGTGCCAGCAGTTTATCTCGGACGGACAGAACCTACGAGCAGTACTTC
cdr3_aa: CASSLSRTDRTYEQYF
j_call: TRBJ2-7
clone_size: few
d_call: NA
v_call: TRBV27

cdr3_nt: TGTGCCTGGACTCAGGGGGGAAACACCATATATTTT
cdr3_aa: CAWTQGGNTIYF
j_call: TRBJ1-3
clone_size: NA
d_call: NA
v_call: TRBV30

cdr3_nt: TGTGCCAGCAGCTTGGGACAGGCTATTGGCTACACCTTC
cdr3_aa: CASSLGQAIGYTF
j_call: TRBJ1-2
clone_size: NA
d_call: NA
v_call: TRBV5-4

cdr3_nt: TGCGCCAGCAGCCTAAACCTTCAGAATGAGCAGTTCTTC
cdr3_aa: CASSLNLQNEQFF
j_call: TRBJ2-1
clone_size: NA
d_call: NA
v_call: TRBV4-3

cdr3_nt: TGTGCCAGCAGCTTGATAGGAGGGGTCTTAACCGGGGAGCTGTTTTTT
cdr3_aa: CASSLIGGVLTGELFF
j_call: TRBJ2-2
clone_size: NA
d_call: NA
v_call: TRBV5-4

cdr3_nt: TGTGCCAGCCAGGGGTCCGGGAGGTATGAGCAGTTCTTC
cdr3_aa: CASQGSGRYEQFF
j_call: TRBJ2-1
clone_size: NA
d_call: NA
v_call: TRBV27

cdr3_nt: TGTGCCAGCTCACCACCGAATGACAGGGGCGGCTACACCTTC
cdr3_aa: CASSPPNDRGGYTF
j_call: TRBJ1-2
clone_size: few
d_call: TRBD1
v_call: TRBV18

cdr3_nt: TGTGCCTGGCGAACCGGGATGACTTATATACAGAATTCACCCCTCCACTTT
cdr3_aa: CAWRTGMTYIQNSPLHF
j_call: TRBJ1-6
clone_size: once
d_call: NA
v_call: TRBV30

cdr3_nt: TGTGCCAGCAGTAGACATGCACCTAACTATGGCTACACCTTC
cdr3_aa: CASSRHAPNYGYTF
j_call: TRBJ1-2
clone_size: NA
d_call: NA
v_call: TRBV6-2/TRBV6-3

cdr3_nt: TGTGCCAGCAGCCCGATCGTTACCCAGCGCCACTCTGGAAACACCATATATTTT
cdr3_aa: CASSPIVTQRHSGNTIYF
j_call: TRBJ1-3
clone_size: NA
d_call: NA
v_call: TRBV7-8

cdr3_nt: TGTGCCAGCAGCCAAGGATCGAGGAGGGGCACAGATACGCAGTATTTT
cdr3_aa: CASSQGSRRGTDTQYF
j_call: TRBJ2-3
clone_size: NA
d_call: NA
v_call: TRBV3-1/TRBV3-2

cdr3_nt: TGTGCCAGCAGCCGGTCAGGGCTTACTGAAGCTTTCTTT
cdr3_aa: CASSRSGLTEAFF
j_call: TRBJ1-1
clone_size: once
d_call: NA
v_call: TRBV6-5

cdr3_nt: TGTGCCAGCAGCCAAGCGGGTGGTGGCTACACCTTC
cdr3_aa: CASSQAGGGYTF
j_call: TRBJ1-2
clone_size: NA
d_call: NA
v_call: TRBV4-2

cdr3_nt: TGTGCCAGCAGTCCCGGCGCGGAGTTCGGCACTGAAGCTTTCTTT
cdr3_aa: CASSPGAEFGTEAFF
j_call: TRBJ1-1
clone_size: few
d_call: NA
v_call: TRBV28

cdr3_nt: TGTGCCAGCAGTTTGGGGGGGGCGTTGACTGAAGCTTTCTTT
cdr3_aa: CASSLGGALTEAFF
j_call: TRBJ1-1
clone_size: NA
d_call: NA
v_call: TRBV28

cdr3_nt: TGCGCCAGCAGCCAAGAGGGTTCGGGACAGGGGTTGAAGAAATTT
cdr3_aa: CASSQEGSGQGLKKF
j_call: TRBJ1-1
clone_size: NA
d_call: TRBD1
v_call: TRBV4-1

cdr3_nt: TGTGCCAGCAAGCTGCGGGGGGGGACTGCCAACAATGAGCAGTTCTTC
cdr3_aa: CASKLRGGTANNEQFF
j_call: TRBJ2-1
clone_size: NA
d_call: TRBD2
v_call: TRBV7-8

cdr3_nt: TGTGCCAGCAGGACCATCACACAGGGGCTTGTGGCTGAAGCTTTCTTT
cdr3_aa: CASRTITQGLVAEAFF
j_call: TRBJ1-1
clone_size: NA
d_call: TRBD1
v_call: TRBV28

cdr3_nt: TGTGCCAGCAGTGGACAGGGATGGAAGGCGAACACTGAAGCTTTCTTT
cdr3_aa: CASSGQGWKANTEAFF
j_call: TRBJ1-1
clone_size: NA
d_call: TRBD1
v_call: TRBV6-2/TRBV6-3

cdr3_nt: TGTGCCAGCTCACCAGAAGGAGGTAATGAAAAACTGTTTTTT
cdr3_aa: CASSPEGGNEKLFF
j_call: TRBJ1-4
clone_size: NA
d_call: NA
v_call: TRBV18

cdr3_nt: TGTGCCAGCAGCTTAGTATCTTGGGGACAGGGGGGTTTGGCTGAAGCTTTCTTT
cdr3_aa: CASSLVSWGQGGLAEAFF
j_call: TRBJ1-1
clone_size: NA
d_call: TRBD1
v_call: TRBV7-2

cdr3_nt: TGTGCCAGTAGTCCTGGCAGGGGGCTCTTTTATGGCTACACCTTC
cdr3_aa: CASSPGRGLFYGYTF
j_call: TRBJ1-2
clone_size: NA
d_call: TRBD1
v_call: TRBV19

cdr3_nt: TGCGCCAGCATCCCCACTACTAGCTTCCAATACGAGCAGTACTTC
cdr3_aa: CASIPTTSFQYEQYF
j_call: TRBJ2-7
clone_size: NA
d_call: NA
v_call: TRBV10-1

cdr3_nt: TGTGCCGGATGGGCACCAGGTTACAATGAGCAGTTCTTC
cdr3_aa: CAGWAPGYNEQFF
j_call: TRBJ2-1
clone_size: NA
d_call: NA
v_call: TRBV18

cdr3_nt: TGCGCCAGCAGCCCCGGTCGGGCAGGGAACACAGATACGCAGTATTTT
cdr3_aa: CASSPGRAGNTDTQYF
j_call: TRBJ2-3
clone_size: once
d_call: NA
v_call: TRBV5-1

cdr3_nt: TGCAGCGTTGAGGGGTCGACTAGCGGGAGGGATAGCTCCTACGAGCAGTACTTC
cdr3_aa: CSVEGSTSGRDSSYEQYF
j_call: TRBJ2-7
clone_size: NA
d_call: TRBD2
v_call: TRBV29-1

cdr3_nt: TGTGCCAGCAGCCGACTAGCGGGATTGAATGAGCAGTTCTTC
cdr3_aa: CASSRLAGLNEQFF
j_call: TRBJ2-1
clone_size: NA
d_call: TRBD2
v_call: TRBV7-8

cdr3_nt: TGTGCCAGCAGGGACTTCGGTCAACATAGCTCCTATAATTCACCCCTCCACTTT
cdr3_aa: CASRDFGQHSSYNSPLHF
j_call: TRBJ1-6
clone_size: NA
d_call: NA
v_call: TRBV28

cdr3_nt: TGTGCCAGCAGCCATAGGAAAGGGGCTTTTAATGAAAAACTGTTTTTT
cdr3_aa: CASSHRKGAFNEKLFF
j_call: TRBJ1-4
clone_size: NA
d_call: NA
v_call: TRBV3-1/TRBV3-2

cdr3_nt: TGTGCCAGCAGTCCCCCGACAGTCAGGGAAAAACTGTTTTTT
cdr3_aa: CASSPPTVREKLFF
j_call: TRBJ1-4
clone_size: NA
d_call: NA
v_call: TRBV28